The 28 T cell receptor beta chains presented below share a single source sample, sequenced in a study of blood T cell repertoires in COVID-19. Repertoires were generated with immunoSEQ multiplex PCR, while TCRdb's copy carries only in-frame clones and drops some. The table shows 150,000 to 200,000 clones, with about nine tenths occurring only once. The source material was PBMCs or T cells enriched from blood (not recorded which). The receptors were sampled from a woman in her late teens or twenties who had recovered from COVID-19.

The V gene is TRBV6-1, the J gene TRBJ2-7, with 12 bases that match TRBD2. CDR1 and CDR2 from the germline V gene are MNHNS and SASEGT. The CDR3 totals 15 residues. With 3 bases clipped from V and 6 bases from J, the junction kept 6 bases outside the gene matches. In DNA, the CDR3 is TGTGCCAGCAGTGAGCCCGGACTAGCGGGGACCGAGCAGTACTTC. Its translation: CASSEPGLAGTEQYF.

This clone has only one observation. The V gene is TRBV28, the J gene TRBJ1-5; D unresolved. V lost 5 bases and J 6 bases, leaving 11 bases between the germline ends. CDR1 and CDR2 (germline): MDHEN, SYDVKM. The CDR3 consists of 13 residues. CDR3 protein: CASSPLYSQPQHF. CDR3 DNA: TGTGCCAGCAGTCCCCTATATAGTCAGCCCCAGCATTTT.

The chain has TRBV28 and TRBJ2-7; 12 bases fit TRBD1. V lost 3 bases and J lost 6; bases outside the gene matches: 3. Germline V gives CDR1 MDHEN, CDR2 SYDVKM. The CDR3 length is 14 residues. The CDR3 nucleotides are TGTGCCAGCAGTTTTGGGGACAGGGGGCCCGAGCAGTACTTC. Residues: CASSFGDRGPEQYF.

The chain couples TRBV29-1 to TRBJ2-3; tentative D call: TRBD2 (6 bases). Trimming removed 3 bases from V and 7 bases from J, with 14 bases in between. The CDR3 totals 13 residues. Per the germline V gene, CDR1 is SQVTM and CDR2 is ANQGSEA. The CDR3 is CSVDGGGSNTQYF. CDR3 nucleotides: TGCAGCGTTGACGGTGGGGGGTCAAATACGCAGTATTTT.

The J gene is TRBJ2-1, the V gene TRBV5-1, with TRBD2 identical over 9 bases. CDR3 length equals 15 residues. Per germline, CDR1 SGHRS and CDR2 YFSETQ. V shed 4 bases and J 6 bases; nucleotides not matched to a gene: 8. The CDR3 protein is CASSPGLAWANEQFF. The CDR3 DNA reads TGCGCCAGCAGCCCGGGACTAGCTTGGGCCAATGAGCAGTTCTTC.

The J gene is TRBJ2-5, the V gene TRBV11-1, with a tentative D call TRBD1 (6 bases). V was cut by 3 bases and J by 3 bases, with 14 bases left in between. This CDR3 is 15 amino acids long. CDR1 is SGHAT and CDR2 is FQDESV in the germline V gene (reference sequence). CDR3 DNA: TGTGCCAGCAGCTTGGTGGGCAGGGGCAAAGAGACCCAGTACTTC. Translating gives CASSLVGRGKETQYF.

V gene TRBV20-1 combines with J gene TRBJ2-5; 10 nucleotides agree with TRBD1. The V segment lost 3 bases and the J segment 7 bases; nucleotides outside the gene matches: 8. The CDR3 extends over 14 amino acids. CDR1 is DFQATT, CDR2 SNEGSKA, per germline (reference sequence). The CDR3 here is CSASWDRGIATQYF. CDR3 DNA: TGCAGTGCTAGTTGGGACAGGGGTATTGCGACCCAGTACTTC.

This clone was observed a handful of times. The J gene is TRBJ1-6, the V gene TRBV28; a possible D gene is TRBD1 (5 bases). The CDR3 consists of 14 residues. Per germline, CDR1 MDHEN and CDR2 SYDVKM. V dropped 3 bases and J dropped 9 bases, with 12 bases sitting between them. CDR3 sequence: CASSLRGVGSPLHF. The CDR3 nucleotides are TGTGCCAGCAGTTTGCGGGGGGTAGGTTCACCCCTCCACTTT.

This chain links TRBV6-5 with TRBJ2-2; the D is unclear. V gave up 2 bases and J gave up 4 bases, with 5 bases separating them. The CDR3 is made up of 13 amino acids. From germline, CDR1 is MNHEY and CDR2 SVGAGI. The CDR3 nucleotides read TGTGCCAGCAGTTACATCGGCACCGGGGAGCTGTTTTTT. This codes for CASSYIGTGELFF.

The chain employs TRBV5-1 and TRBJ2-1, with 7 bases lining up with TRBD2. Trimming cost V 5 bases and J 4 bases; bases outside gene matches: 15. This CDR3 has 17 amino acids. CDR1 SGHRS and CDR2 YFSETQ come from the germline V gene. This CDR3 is CASRLNRPGLMYNEQFF. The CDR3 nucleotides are TGCGCCAGCAGGCTAAACAGACCGGGACTAATGTACAATGAGCAGTTCTTC.

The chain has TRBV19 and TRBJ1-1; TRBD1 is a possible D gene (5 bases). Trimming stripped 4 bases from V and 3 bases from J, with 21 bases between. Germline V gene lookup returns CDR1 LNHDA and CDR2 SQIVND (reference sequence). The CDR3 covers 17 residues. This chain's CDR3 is CASSSRQRLSRYTEAFF. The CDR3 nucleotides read TGTGCCAGTAGTAGCCGACAGCGACTCTCTAGGTACACTGAAGCTTTCTTT.

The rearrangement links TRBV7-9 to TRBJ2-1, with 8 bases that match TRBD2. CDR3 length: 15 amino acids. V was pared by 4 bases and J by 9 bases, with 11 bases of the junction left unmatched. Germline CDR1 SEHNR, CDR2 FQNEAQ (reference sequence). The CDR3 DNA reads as TGTGCCAGCAGCTCCCAGGGAGCGGGAGTGAGTGAGCAGTTCTTC. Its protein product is CASSSQGAGVSEQFF.

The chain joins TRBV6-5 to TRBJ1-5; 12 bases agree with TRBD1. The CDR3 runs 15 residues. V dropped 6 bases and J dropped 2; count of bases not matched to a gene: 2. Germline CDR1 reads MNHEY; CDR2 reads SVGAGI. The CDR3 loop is CASRGQGARNQPQHF. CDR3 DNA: TGTGCCAGCAGGGGACAGGGGGCTCGCAATCAGCCCCAGCATTTT.

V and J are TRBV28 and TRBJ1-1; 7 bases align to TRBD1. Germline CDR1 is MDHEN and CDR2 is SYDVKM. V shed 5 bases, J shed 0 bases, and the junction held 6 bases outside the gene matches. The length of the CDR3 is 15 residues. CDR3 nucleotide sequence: TGTGCCAGCAGTCCCTCGGGACAGTTGAACACTGAAGCTTTCTTT. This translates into CASSPSGQLNTEAFF.

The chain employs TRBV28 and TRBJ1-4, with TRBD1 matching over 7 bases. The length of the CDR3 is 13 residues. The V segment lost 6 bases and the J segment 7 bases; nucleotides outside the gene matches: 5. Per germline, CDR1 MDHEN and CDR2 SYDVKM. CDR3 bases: TGTGCCAGCAGAAACAGGGGTTTTGAAAAACTGTTTTTT. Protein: CASRNRGFEKLFF. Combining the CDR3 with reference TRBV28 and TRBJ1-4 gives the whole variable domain DVKVTQSSRYLVKRTGEKVFLECVQDMDHENMFWYRQDPGLGLRLIYFSYDVKMKEKGDIPEGYSVSREKKERFSLILESASTNQTSMYLCASRNRGFEKLFFGSGTQLSVL.

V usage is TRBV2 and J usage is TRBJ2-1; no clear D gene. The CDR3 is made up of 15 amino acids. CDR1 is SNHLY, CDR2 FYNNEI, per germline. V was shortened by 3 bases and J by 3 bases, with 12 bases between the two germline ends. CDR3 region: CASSEEIGFYNEQFF. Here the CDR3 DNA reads TGTGCCAGCAGTGAGGAGATAGGTTTCTACAATGAGCAGTTCTTC.

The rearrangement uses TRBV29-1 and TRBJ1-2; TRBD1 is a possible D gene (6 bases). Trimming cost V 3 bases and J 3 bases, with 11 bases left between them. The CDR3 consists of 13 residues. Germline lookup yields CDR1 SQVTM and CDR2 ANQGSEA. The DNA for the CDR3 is TGCAGCGTTGAGGGGGCGCTGGACTATGGCTACACCTTC. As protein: CSVEGALDYGYTF.

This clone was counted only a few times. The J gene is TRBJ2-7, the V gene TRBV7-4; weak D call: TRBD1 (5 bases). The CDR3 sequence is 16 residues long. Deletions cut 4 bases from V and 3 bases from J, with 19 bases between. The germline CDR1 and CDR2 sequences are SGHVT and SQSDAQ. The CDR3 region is CASSSYRSGPCYEQYF. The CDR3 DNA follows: TGTGCCAGCAGCTCTTACAGGTCTGGGCCTTGCTACGAGCAGTACTTC.

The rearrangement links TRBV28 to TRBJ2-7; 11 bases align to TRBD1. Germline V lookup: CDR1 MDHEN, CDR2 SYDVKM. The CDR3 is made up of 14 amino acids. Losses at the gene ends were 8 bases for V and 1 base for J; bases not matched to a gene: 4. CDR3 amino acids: CASPGTGGSYEQYF. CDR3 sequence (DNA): TGTGCCAGCCCCGGGACAGGGGGTTCCTACGAGCAGTACTTC.

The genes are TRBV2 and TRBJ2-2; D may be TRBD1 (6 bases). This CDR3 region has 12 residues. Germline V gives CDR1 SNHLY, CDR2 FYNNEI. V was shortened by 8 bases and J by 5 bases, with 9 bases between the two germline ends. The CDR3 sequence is CASGTRTGELFF. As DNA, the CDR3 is TGTGCCAGCGGGACACGGACCGGGGAGCTGTTTTTT. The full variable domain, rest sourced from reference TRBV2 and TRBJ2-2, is EPEVTQTPSHQVTQMGQEVILRCVPISNHLYFYWYRQILGQKVEFLVSFYNNEISEKSEIFDDQFSVERPDGSNFTLKIRSTKLEDSAMYFCASGTRTGELFFGEGSRLTVL.

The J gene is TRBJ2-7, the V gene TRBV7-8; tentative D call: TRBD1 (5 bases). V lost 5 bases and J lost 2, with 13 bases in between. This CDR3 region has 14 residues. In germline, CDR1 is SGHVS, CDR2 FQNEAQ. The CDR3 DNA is TGTGCCAGCAGCATGCTCCAGGGAACCTACGAGCAGTACTTC. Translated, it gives CASSMLQGTYEQYF.

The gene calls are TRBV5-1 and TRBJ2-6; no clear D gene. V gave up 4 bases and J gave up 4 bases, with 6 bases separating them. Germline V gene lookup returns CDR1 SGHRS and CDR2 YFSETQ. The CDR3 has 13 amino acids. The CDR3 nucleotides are TGCGCCAGCAGCCCTGAGGGGGCCAACGTCCTGACTTTC. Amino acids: CASSPEGANVLTF.

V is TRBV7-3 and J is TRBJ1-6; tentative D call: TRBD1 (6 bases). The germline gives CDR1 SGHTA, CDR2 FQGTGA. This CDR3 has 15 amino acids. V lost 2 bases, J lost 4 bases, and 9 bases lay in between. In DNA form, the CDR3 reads TGTGCCAGCAGCTTACACCAGGGGTATAATTCACCCCTCCACTTT. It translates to CASSLHQGYNSPLHF.

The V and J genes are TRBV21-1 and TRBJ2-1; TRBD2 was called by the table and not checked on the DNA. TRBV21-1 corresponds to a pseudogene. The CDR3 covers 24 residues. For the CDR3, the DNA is TGTGCCAGCAGCAAATTTAAGGCGGTTTTAGGACTAGCGGGAGGTGATGAAATCTACAATGAGCAGTTCTTC. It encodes CASSKFKAVLGLAGGDEIYNEQFF.

In DNA form, the CDR3 reads TGTGCCAGCAGTGGGGGCGGGAAGGATGAGCAGTTCTTC. Amino acid sequence: CASSGGGKDEQFF. The J gene is TRBJ2-1, the V gene TRBV2, with a tentative D call TRBD2 (6 bases). V lost 4 bases and J 8 bases, leaving 12 bases between the germline ends. Germline assignment: CDR1 SNHLY and CDR2 FYNNEI. The CDR3 contains 13 residues.

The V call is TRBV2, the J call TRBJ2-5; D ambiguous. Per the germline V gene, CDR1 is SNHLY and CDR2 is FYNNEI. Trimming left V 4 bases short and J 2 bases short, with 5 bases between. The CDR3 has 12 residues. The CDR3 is CASSVVQETQYF. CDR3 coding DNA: TGTGCCAGCAGTGTAGTTCAAGAGACCCAGTACTTC.

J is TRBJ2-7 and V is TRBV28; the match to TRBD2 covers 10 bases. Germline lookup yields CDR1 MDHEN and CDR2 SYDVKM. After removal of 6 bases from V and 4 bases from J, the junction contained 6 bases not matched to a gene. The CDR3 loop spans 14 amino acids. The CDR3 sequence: CASSLTSGYYEQYF. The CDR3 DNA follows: TGTGCCAGCAGCCTGACTAGCGGGTATTACGAGCAGTACTTC.

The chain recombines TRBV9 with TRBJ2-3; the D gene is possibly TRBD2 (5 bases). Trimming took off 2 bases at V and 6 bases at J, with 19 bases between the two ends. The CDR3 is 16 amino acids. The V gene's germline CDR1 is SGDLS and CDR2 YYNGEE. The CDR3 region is CASSVLGLGISDTQYF. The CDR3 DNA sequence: TGTGCCAGCAGCGTCCTCGGACTCGGCATATCTGATACGCAGTATTTT.